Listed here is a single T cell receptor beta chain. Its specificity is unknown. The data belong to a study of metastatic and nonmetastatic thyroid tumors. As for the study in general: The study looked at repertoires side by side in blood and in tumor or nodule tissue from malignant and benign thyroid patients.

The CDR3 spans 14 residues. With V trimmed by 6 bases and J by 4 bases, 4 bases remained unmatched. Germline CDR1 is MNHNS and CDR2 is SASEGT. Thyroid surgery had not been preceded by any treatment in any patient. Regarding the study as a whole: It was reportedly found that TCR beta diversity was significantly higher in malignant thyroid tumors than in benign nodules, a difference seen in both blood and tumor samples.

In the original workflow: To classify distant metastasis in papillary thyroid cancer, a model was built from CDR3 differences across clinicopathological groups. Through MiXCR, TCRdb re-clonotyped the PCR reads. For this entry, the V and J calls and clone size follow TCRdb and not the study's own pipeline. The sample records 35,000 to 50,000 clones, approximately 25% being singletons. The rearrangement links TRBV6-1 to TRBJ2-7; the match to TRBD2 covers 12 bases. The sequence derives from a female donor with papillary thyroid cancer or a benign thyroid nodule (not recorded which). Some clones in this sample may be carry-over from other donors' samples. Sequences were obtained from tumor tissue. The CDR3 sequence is CASSLGLAGYEQYF. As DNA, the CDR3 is TGTGCCAGCAGCCTGGGACTAGCGGGTTACGAGCAGTACTTC.